The clone carrying this TCR beta chain was recorded a few times. This CDR3 has 12 amino acids. Germline lookup yields CDR1 SEHNR and CDR2 FQNEAQ (reference sequence). Trimming removed 4 bases at V and 10 bases at J, with 11 bases between. Constant-region reverse primers amplified full-length variable regions, followed by semi-nested Nested Universal Primer A PCR. TCRdb ran MiXCR on the 5' RACE reads and lists one entry per CDR3 protein. The data show approximately 40,000 distinct CDR3 sequences, roughly 30% seen once. The receptor comes from a female donor with breast cancer. The sequencing input was tumor-infiltrating memory CD4+ T cells sorted from the breast tumor. The subset is: memory CD4+ T cells, CD4+CD45RO+CD25-. This chain joins TRBV7-9 and TRBJ2-1; possible D gene TRBD1, 6 bases. The DNA for the CDR3 is TGTGCCAGCAGCTCCTCAGGGGTCGAGCAGTTCTTC. It is translated as CASSSSGVEQFF. Full variable domain (remainder filled in from reference TRBV7-9 and TRBJ2-1): DTGVSQNPRHKITKRGQNVTFRCDPISEHNRLYWYRQTLGQGPEFLTYFQNEAQLEKSRLLSDRFSAERPKGSFSTLEIQRTEQGDSAMYLCASSSSGVEQFFGPGTRLTVL.